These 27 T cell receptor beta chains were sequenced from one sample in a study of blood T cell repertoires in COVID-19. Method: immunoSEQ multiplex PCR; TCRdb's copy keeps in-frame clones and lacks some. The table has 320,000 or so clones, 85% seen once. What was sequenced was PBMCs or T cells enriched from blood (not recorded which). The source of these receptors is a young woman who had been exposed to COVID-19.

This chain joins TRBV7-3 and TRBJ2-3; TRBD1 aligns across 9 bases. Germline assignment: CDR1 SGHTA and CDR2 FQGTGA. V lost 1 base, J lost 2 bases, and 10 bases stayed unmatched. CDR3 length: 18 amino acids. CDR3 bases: TGTGCCAGCAGCTTAAAACCGACACAGGGGGCCCTCACAGATACGCAGTATTTT. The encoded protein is CASSLKPTQGALTDTQYF.

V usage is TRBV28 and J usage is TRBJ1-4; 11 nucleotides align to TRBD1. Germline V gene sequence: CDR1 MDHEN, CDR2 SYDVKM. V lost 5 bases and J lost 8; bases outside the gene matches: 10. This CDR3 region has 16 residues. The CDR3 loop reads CASSPRTGGVLEKLFF. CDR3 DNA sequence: TGTGCCAGCAGTCCGCGGACAGGGGGCGTCCTCGAAAAACTGTTTTTT.

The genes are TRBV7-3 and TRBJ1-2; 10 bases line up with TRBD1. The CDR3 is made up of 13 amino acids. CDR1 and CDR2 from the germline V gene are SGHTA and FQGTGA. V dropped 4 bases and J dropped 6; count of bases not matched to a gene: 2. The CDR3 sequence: CASSSGQGNGYTF. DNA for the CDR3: TGTGCCAGCAGCTCGGGACAGGGGAATGGCTACACCTTC.

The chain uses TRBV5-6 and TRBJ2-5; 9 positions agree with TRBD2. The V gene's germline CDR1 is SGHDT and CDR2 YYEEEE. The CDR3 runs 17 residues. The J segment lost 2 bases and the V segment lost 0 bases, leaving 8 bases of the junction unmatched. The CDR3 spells CASSLARLAGTQETQYF. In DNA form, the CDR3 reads TGTGCCAGCAGCTTGGCCCGTCTAGCGGGGACGCAAGAGACCCAGTACTTC. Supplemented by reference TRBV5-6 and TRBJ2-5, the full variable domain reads DAGVTQSPTHLIKTRGQQVTLRCSPKSGHDTVSWYQQALGQGPQFIFQYYEEEERQRGNFPDRFSGHQFPNYSSELNVNALLLGDSALYLCASSLARLAGTQETQYFGPGTRLLVL.

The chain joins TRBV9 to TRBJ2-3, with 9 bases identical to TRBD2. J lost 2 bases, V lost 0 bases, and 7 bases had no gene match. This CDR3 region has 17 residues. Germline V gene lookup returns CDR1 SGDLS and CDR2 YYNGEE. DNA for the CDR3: TGTGCCAGCAGCGTAGCTGCTAGCGGGGCCTTCACAGATACGCAGTATTTT. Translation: CASSVAASGAFTDTQYF.

The CDR3 loop is CSASTSGPLSEQYF. For the CDR3, the DNA is TGCAGTGCTAGTACTAGCGGGCCTCTTAGCGAGCAGTACTTC. The chain has TRBV20-1 and TRBJ2-7; 9 bases line up with TRBD2. The CDR3 contains 14 residues. V lost 3 bases, J lost 6 bases, and 9 bases stayed unmatched. CDR1 and CDR2 (germline): DFQATT, SNEGSKA (reference sequence).

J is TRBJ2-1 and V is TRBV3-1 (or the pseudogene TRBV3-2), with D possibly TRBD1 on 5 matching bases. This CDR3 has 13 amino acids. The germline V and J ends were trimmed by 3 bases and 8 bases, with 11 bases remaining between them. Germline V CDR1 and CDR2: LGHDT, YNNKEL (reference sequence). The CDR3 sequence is CASSQARQYEQFF. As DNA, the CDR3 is TGTGCCAGCAGCCAGGCCCGACAGTATGAGCAGTTCTTC.

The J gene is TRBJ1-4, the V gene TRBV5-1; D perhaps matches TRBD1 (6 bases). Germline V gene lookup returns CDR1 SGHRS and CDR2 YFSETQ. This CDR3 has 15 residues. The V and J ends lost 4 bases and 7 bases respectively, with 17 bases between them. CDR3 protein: CASSGTQGVSEKLFF. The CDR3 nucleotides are TGCGCCAGCAGCGGAACACAGGGAGTGAGTGAAAAACTGTTTTTT.

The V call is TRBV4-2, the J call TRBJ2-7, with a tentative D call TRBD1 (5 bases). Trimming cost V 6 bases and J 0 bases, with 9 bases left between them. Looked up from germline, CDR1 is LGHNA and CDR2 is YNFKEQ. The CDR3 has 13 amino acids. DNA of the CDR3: TGTGCCAGCAGGATTGACAGCTCCTACGAGCAGTACTTC. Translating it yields CASRIDSSYEQYF.

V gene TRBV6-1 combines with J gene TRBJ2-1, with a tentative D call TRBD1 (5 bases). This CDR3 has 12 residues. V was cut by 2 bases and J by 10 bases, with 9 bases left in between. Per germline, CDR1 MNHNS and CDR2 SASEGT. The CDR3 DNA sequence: TGTGCCAGCAGTGAACTGGGGCGGGAGCAGTTCTTC. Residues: CASSELGREQFF.

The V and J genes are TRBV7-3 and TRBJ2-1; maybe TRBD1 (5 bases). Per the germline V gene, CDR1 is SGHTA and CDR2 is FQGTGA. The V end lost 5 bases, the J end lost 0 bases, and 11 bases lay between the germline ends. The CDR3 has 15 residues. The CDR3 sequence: CASSRQSSSYNEQFF. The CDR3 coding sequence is TGTGCCAGCAGCCGACAGTCGAGCTCCTACAATGAGCAGTTCTTC.

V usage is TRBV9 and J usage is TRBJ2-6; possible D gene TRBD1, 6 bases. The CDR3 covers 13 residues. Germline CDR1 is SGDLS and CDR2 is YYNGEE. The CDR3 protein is CGGRGSGANVLTF. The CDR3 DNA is TGTGGTGGCAGGGGAAGTGGGGCCAACGTCCTGACTTTC.

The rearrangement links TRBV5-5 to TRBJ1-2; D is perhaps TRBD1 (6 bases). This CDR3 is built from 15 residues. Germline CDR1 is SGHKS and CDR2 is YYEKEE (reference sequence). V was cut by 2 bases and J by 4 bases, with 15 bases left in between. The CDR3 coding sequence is TGTGCCAGCAGCTTAACCGGGACAACCGTCTATGGCTACACCTTC. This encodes CASSLTGTTVYGYTF.

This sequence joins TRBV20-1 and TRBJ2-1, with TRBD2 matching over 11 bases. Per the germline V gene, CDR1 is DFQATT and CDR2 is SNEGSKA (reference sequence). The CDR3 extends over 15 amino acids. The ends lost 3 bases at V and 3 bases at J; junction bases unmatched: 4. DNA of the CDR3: TGCAGTGCTAGTCCGACTAGCGGGAACTACAATGAGCAGTTCTTC. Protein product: CSASPTSGNYNEQFF.

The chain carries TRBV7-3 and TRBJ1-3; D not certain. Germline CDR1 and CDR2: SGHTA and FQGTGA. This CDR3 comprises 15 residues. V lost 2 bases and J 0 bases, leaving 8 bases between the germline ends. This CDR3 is CASSLETSSGNTIYF. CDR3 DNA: TGTGCCAGCAGCTTAGAAACGAGCTCTGGAAACACCATATATTTT.

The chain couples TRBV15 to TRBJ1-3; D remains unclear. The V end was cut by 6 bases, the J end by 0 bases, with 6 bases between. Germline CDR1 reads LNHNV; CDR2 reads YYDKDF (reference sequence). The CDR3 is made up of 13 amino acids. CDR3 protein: CATSFSSGNTIYF. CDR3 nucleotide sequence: TGTGCCACCAGTTTCAGCTCTGGAAACACCATATATTTT.

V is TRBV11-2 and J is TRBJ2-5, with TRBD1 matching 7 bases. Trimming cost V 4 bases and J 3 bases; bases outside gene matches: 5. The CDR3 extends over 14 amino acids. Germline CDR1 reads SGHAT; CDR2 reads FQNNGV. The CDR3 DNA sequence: TGTGCCAGCAGCTCAAGACAGGGTAAAGAGACCCAGTACTTC. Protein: CASSSRQGKETQYF.

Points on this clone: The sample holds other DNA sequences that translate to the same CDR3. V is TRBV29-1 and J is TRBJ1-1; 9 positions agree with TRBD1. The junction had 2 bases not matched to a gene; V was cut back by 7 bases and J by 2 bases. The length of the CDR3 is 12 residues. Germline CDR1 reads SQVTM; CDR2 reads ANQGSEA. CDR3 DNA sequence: TGCAGCGCGGGACAGGGTAACACTGAAGCTTTCTTT. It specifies CSAGQGNTEAFF.

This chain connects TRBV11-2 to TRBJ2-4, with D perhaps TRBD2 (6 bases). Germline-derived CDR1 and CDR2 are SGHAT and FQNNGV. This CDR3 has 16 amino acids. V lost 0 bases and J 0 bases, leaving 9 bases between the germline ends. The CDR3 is CASSLDPGLAKNIQYF. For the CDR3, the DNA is TGTGCCAGCAGCTTAGACCCGGGACTAGCCAAAAACATTCAGTACTTC.

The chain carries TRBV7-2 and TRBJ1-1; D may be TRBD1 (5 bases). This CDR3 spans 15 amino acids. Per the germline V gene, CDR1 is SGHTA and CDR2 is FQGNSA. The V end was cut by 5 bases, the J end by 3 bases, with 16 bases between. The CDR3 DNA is TGTGCCAGCAGCCCACAGGCGGGAAGGGACACTGAAGCTTTCTTT. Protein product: CASSPQAGRDTEAFF.

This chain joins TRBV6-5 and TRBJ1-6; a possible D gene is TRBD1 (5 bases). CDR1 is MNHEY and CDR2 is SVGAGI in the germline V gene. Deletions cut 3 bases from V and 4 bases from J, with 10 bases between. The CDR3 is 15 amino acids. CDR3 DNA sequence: TGTGCCAGCAGTTATGGGGGGAGTTATAATTCACCCCTCCACTTT. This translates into CASSYGGSYNSPLHF.

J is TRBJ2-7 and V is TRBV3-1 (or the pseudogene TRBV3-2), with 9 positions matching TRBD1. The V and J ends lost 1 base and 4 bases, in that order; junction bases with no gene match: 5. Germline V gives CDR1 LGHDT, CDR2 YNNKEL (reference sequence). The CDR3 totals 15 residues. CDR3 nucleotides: TGTGCCAGCAGCCAAGCCGGGACAGGGAAGTACGAGCAGTACTTC. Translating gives CASSQAGTGKYEQYF.

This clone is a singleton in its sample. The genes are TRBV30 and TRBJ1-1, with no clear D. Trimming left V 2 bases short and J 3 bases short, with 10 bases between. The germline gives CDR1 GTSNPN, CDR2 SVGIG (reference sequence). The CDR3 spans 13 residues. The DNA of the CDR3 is TGTGCCTGGAGTCATGGTACGGACACTGAAGCTTTCTTT. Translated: CAWSHGTDTEAFF.

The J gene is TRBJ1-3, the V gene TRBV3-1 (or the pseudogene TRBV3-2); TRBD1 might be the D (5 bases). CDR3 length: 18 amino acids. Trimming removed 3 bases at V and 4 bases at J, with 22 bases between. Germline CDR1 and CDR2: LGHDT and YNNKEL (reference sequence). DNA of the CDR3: TGTGCCAGCAGCCAGAACAGGCCGGGACTCCGGGGGGGAAACACCATATATTTT. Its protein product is CASSQNRPGLRGGNTIYF.

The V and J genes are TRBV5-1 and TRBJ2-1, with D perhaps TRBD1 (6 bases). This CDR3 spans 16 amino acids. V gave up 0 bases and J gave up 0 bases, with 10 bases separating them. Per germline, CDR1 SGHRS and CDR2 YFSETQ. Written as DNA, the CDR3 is TGCGCCAGCAGCTTGGAAAGGGGGAGCTCCTACAATGAGCAGTTCTTC. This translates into CASSLERGSSYNEQFF.

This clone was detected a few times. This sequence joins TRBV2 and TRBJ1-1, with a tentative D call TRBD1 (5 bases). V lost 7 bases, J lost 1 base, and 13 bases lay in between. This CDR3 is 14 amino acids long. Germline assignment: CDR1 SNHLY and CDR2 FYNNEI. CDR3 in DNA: TGTGCCAGCATCTCAAGGGGCAGGAACACTGAAGCTTTCTTT. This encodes CASISRGRNTEAFF.

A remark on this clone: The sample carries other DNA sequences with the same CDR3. This chain's CDR3 is CASRTSGSYNEQFF. In nucleotides, the CDR3 is TGTGCCAGCAGAACTAGCGGGAGCTACAATGAGCAGTTCTTC. The chain joins TRBV6-5 to TRBJ2-1; TRBD2 matches 11 bases. The CDR3 is 14 amino acids. Germline lookup yields CDR1 MNHEY and CDR2 SVGAGI. J gave up 3 bases and V 6 bases, and 1 base lay outside the gene matches.